A single sample gave rise to the 23 T cell receptor beta chains below, sequenced in a study of Ad26.COV2.S vaccination and SARS-CoV-2 variants. This sample's treatment: 15 to 20 received Ad26.COV2.S at low or high dose, single or two shots; 5 received placebo; per-sample allocation not given. Material that was analyzed had been drawn on day 63 after the first vaccine or placebo injection. Clones were sequenced by immunoSEQ multiplex PCR, and TCRdb holds only the in-frame ones, with some missing. The data contain about 350,000 clones, approximately 90% of them seen just once; the ten biggest clones take up roughly 4.8%. The starting material was peripheral blood, obtained in a trial of Ad26.COV2.S vaccine versus placebo. The origin of the receptors is a person aged 18-60 years who received the Ad26.COV2.S COVID-19 vaccine or a placebo.

The V gene is TRBV6-5, the J gene TRBJ2-2, with 8 bases aligning to TRBD2. The CDR3 has 15 amino acids. Germline CDR1 reads MNHEY; CDR2 reads SVGAGI. Unmatched junction bases numbered 10, after V lost 7 bases and J lost 6 bases. The CDR3 DNA reads as TGTGCCAGCACGGGCGGGAGGACCGGGTCCGGGGAGCTGTTTTTT. Its protein product is CASTGGRTGSGELFF.

The chain uses TRBV2 and TRBJ2-1; TRBD2 agrees at 10 bases. V lost 6 bases and J lost 4; bases outside the gene matches: 3. The CDR3 totals 14 residues. CDR1 SNHLY and CDR2 FYNNEI come from the germline V gene. CDR3 bases: TGTGCCAGCAGGGAACTAGCGGGATACAATGAGCAGTTCTTC. The encoded protein is CASRELAGYNEQFF. Complete variable domain (other parts from reference TRBV2 and TRBJ2-1): EPEVTQTPSHQVTQMGQEVILRCVPISNHLYFYWYRQILGQKVEFLVSFYNNEISEKSEIFDDQFSVERPDGSNFTLKIRSTKLEDSAMYFCASRELAGYNEQFFGPGTRLTVL.

This chain links TRBV3-1 (or the pseudogene TRBV3-2) with TRBJ2-5; 8 bases are a match to TRBD1. This CDR3 has 14 residues. Germline trimming cut 4 bases from V and 2 bases from J; bases unmatched to any gene: 3. In germline, CDR1 is LGHDT, CDR2 YNNKEL (reference sequence). CDR3 nucleotide sequence: TGTGCCAGCAGCCGACGACAGGGGCAAGAGACCCAGTACTTC. It specifies CASSRRQGQETQYF.

V usage is TRBV20-1 and J usage is TRBJ2-5; no definite D call. V lost 3 bases, J lost 2 bases, and 10 bases lay in between. The germline gives CDR1 DFQATT, CDR2 SNEGSKA (reference sequence). The CDR3 totals 13 residues. The CDR3 region is CSASEPRQETQYF. For the CDR3, the DNA is TGCAGTGCTAGTGAACCGAGACAAGAGACCCAGTACTTC.

This CDR3 is CASKNRLSSYEQYF. CDR3 nucleotide sequence: TGTGCCAGCAAGAACAGGCTGAGCTCCTACGAGCAGTACTTC. V and J are TRBV2 and TRBJ2-7, with D perhaps matching TRBD1 (5 bases). The germline V gene encodes CDR1 SNHLY and CDR2 FYNNEI. The CDR3 contains 14 residues. V was cut by 7 bases and J by 0 bases, with 13 bases left in between.

The CDR3 loop reads CASSLQGSDTEAFF. For the CDR3, the DNA is TGTGCCAGCAGCTTACAGGGGAGCGACACTGAAGCTTTCTTT. The rearrangement links TRBV11-2 to TRBJ1-1, with D perhaps matching TRBD1 (6 bases). From germline, CDR1 is SGHAT and CDR2 FQNNGV. The V and J ends lost 2 bases and 3 bases respectively, with 10 bases between them. This CDR3 comprises 14 residues.

The chain recombines TRBV29-1 with TRBJ1-1, with 7 bases matching TRBD1. V was clipped by 4 bases and J by 0 bases; unmatched bases: 5. Germline assignment: CDR1 SQVTM and CDR2 ANQGSEA. The CDR3 contains 14 residues. The CDR3 here is CSVAGTALNTEAFF. CDR3 nucleotide sequence: TGCAGCGTTGCCGGGACAGCATTGAACACTGAAGCTTTCTTT.

V is TRBV19 and J is TRBJ1-3, with D possibly TRBD1 on 5 matching bases. Per germline, CDR1 LNHDA and CDR2 SQIVND (reference sequence). The V end was cut by 4 bases, the J end by 3 bases, with 13 bases between. CDR3 length equals 15 residues. The CDR3 spells CASSTSGQGGNTIYF. In nucleotides, the CDR3 is TGTGCCAGTAGTACCTCGGGCCAGGGTGGAAACACCATATATTTT. The complete variable domain, with remaining parts taken from reference TRBV19 and TRBJ1-3, reads DGGITQSPKYLFRKEGQNVTLSCEQNLNHDAMYWYRQDPGQGLRLIYYSQIVNDFQKGDIAEGYSVSREKKESFPLTVTSAQKNPTAFYLCASSTSGQGGNTIYFGEGSWLTVV.

V gene TRBV10-2 combines with J gene TRBJ2-7; no definite D call. This CDR3 is 14 amino acids long. V dropped 2 bases and J dropped 4 bases, with 12 bases sitting between them. CDR1 is WSHSY and CDR2 is SAAADI in the germline V gene. For the CDR3, the DNA is TGCGCCAGCAGTGAGATGACTGAGATTTACGAGCAGTACTTC. It encodes CASSEMTEIYEQYF.

This chain uses TRBV6-1 with TRBJ2-3; D is perhaps TRBD1 (5 bases). The germline V and J ends were trimmed by 3 bases and 5 bases, with 18 bases remaining between them. Germline V gives CDR1 MNHNS, CDR2 SASEGT. The CDR3 sequence is 16 residues long. The CDR3 coding sequence is TGTGCCAGCAGTGATAGAGACAGCTTACCGGTAGATACGCAGTATTTT. Translation: CASSDRDSLPVDTQYF.

The chain combines TRBV30 with TRBJ1-5, with D possibly TRBD1 on 6 matching bases. Trimming shortened V by 0 bases and J by 2 bases, and 17 bases separated the two germline ends. Looked up from germline, CDR1 is GTSNPN and CDR2 is SVGIG (reference sequence). The CDR3 runs to 17 residues. CDR3: CAWSVAGALPGNQPQHF. The CDR3 DNA is TGTGCCTGGAGTGTTGCAGGGGCGCTTCCTGGCAATCAGCCCCAGCATTTT.

The gene calls are TRBV4-1 and TRBJ1-1, with a tentative D call TRBD1 (6 bases). CDR3 size: 15 residues. The V end lost 1 base, the J end lost 1 base, and 10 bases lay between the germline ends. CDR1 is MGHRA and CDR2 is YSYEKL in the germline V gene. This CDR3 is CASSQGGGGNTEAFF. CDR3 nucleotide sequence: TGCGCCAGCAGCCAAGGAGGGGGGGGGAACACTGAAGCTTTCTTT.

Concerning this clone itself: Distinct nucleotide sequences in the sample also encode this CDR3. The chain joins TRBV9 to TRBJ1-2; TRBD1 aligns across 9 bases. This CDR3 comprises 15 residues. The germline V gene encodes CDR1 SGDLS and CDR2 YYNGEE. Trimming cost V 0 bases and J 4 bases; bases outside gene matches: 4. In nucleotides, the CDR3 is TGTGCCAGCAGCGTAGGCGGGGACAGGGCCTATGGCTACACCTTC. As protein: CASSVGGDRAYGYTF. Variable domain in full (rest from reference TRBV9 and TRBJ1-2): DSGVTQTPKHLITATGQRVTLRCSPRSGDLSVYWYQQSLDQGLQFLIQYYNGEERAKGNILERFSAQQFPDLHSELNLSSLELGDSALYFCASSVGGDRAYGYTFGSGTRLTVV.

This chain uses TRBV5-5 with TRBJ2-5; D uncertain. The CDR3 runs 13 residues. The germline V gene encodes CDR1 SGHKS and CDR2 YYEKEE (reference sequence). V lost 3 bases to trimming and J lost 1 base, with 7 bases between them. CDR3 sequence reads: CASSSKPQETQYF. CDR3 sequence (DNA): TGTGCCAGCAGCTCGAAACCCCAAGAGACCCAGTACTTC. The whole variable domain, filled in from reference TRBV5-5 and TRBJ2-5, reads DAGVTQSPTHLIKTRGQQVTLRCSPISGHKSVSWYQQVLGQGPQFIFQYYEKEERGRGNFPDRFSARQFPNYSSELNVNALLLGDSALYLCASSSKPQETQYFGPGTRLLVL.

The chain recombines TRBV18 with TRBJ2-3; D gene unclear. The CDR3 runs 12 residues. The germline CDR1 and CDR2 sequences are KGHSH and LQKENI. V was clipped by 4 bases and J by 3 bases, with 5 bases between them. In nucleotides, the CDR3 is TGTGCCAGCTCACAGGCAACAGATACGCAGTATTTT. Translated: CASSQATDTQYF.

The V call is TRBV25-1, the J call TRBJ1-1; perhaps TRBD1 as D (5 bases). Germline V gene lookup returns CDR1 MGHDK and CDR2 SYGVNS. Trimming left V 7 bases short and J 8 bases short, with 8 bases between. The CDR3 sequence is 10 residues long. The CDR3 DNA reads as TGTGCCAGCAAGGGGATAGAAGCTTTCTTT. Protein: CASKGIEAFF. Looking up the rest from reference TRBV25-1 and TRBJ1-1 gives the full variable domain: EADIYQTPRYLVIGTGKKITLECSQTMGHDKMYWYQQDPGMELHLIHYSYGVNSTEKGDLSSESTVSRIRTEHFPLTLESARPSHTSQYLCASKGIEAFFGQGTRLTVV.

This clone was seen a single time. This chain connects TRBV19 to TRBJ1-6; TRBD1 aligns across 7 bases. The V segment lost 7 bases and the J segment 3 bases; nucleotides outside the gene matches: 6. CDR3 length: 15 amino acids. Germline V lookup: CDR1 LNHDA, CDR2 SQIVND (reference sequence). The CDR3 bases are TGTGCCAGTACCTCACAGGGGAACTATAATTCACCCCTCCACTTT. Residues: CASTSQGNYNSPLHF.

The chain combines TRBV28 with TRBJ2-5, with no clear D. This CDR3 is built from 13 residues. Germline V lookup: CDR1 MDHEN, CDR2 SYDVKM. V lost 5 bases and J 5 bases, leaving 12 bases between the germline ends. The CDR3 DNA is TGTGCCAGCAGTACACCGTCCGTGGAGACCCAGTACTTC. Its protein is CASSTPSVETQYF.

The chain employs TRBV7-3 and TRBJ1-1, with a weak D call TRBD1 (5 bases). Germline V CDR1 and CDR2: SGHTA, FQGTGA. V was shortened by 2 bases and J by 2 bases, with 6 bases between the two germline ends. The CDR3 runs 13 residues. CDR3 DNA sequence: TGTGCCAGCAGCTTACAGGGAAACACTGAAGCTTTCTTT. This codes for CASSLQGNTEAFF.

The chain has TRBV2 and TRBJ1-2; no firm D call. Germline CDR1 and CDR2: SNHLY and FYNNEI. The ends were cut back, 4 bases at V and 2 bases at J, with 14 bases in the middle. There are 15 residues in the CDR3. CDR3 in DNA: TGTGCCAGCAGTGCAGAGACACGGGTAAACTATGGCTACACCTTC. Its protein product is CASSAETRVNYGYTF.

This chain connects TRBV11-2 to TRBJ1-5; 9 positions match TRBD1. Per germline, CDR1 SGHAT and CDR2 FQNNGV. J lost 5 bases, V lost 9 bases, and 11 bases had no gene match. This CDR3 has 15 amino acids. CDR3 protein: CARMGGDRVHQPQHF. The CDR3 bases are TGTGCCAGAATGGGGGGGGACAGGGTGCATCAGCCCCAGCATTTT.

The chain carries TRBV7-2 and TRBJ1-1; D remains unclear. Germline V gene sequence: CDR1 SGHTA, CDR2 FQGNSA. V was pared by 1 base and J by 0 bases, with 9 bases between. This CDR3 contains 15 residues. The CDR3 DNA is TGTGCCAGCAGCTTAGAGGTCGGGGTGAACACTGAAGCTTTCTTT. It is translated as CASSLEVGVNTEAFF. The full variable domain, completed using reference TRBV7-2 and TRBJ1-1, is GAGVSQSPSNKVTEKGKDVELRCDPISGHTALYWYRQSLGQGLEFLIYFQGNSAPDKSGLPSDRFSAERTGGSVSTLTIQRTQQEDSAVYLCASSLEVGVNTEAFFGQGTRLTVV.

A single count supports this clone. This chain joins TRBV12-3 or TRBV12-4 and TRBJ2-7; the D is unclear. This CDR3 region has 13 residues. Trimming took off 1 base at V and 3 bases at J, with 7 bases between the two ends. CDR3: CASSLGRYYEQYF. The CDR3 nucleotides are TGTGCCAGCAGTTTAGGTCGGTACTACGAGCAGTACTTC.